The sequence of this T cell receptor (beta chain) was determined in a study of cytomegalovirus exposure and HLA in healthy donors. The study's findings and limits: Equally common other TCR beta chains were less clonally expanded than HLA-associated ones, a later analysis found. Apart from CMV serostatus, no immune exposure information was available.

The CDR3 extends over 13 amino acids. Trimming took 6 bases from V and 1 from J; bases not matched to a gene: 2. Germline V CDR1 and CDR2: SQVTM, ANQGSEA. As concerns this clone: Its antigen remains unidentified.

60 Vbeta and 13 Jbeta primers were used in PCR. Authors' data handling: Later, an analysis found 75 million to 100 million unique TCR beta chains, and about 10 million of these were shared. Repertoires were generated with immunoSEQ multiplex PCR, while TCRdb's copy carries only in-frame clones and drops some. From that table come the V and J calls and clone size; the DNA was used to work out D and trimming. Among some 180,000 clones listed, about 70% were seen once. This TCR derives from a woman in her twenties or thirties in good health and CMV-seronegative. Sequencing used PBMCs. The chain has TRBV29-1 and TRBJ2-2, with TRBD2 matching over 7 bases. In DNA form, the CDR3 reads TGCAGCGTAGGACTAGAGAACACCGGGGAGCTGTTTTTT. It is translated as CSVGLENTGELFF.